This record concerns one T cell receptor beta chain sequence. This sample is part of a study of T cells in narcolepsy. Assay used: immunoSEQ multiplex PCR; TCRdb lists only in-frame clones, some missing. The sample holds 30,000 or so clones; under 85% are singletons and the top ten take about 0.84%. This CDR3 contains 15 residues. Trimming pared 5 bases from V and 5 bases from J, leaving 18 bases between. Germline V gene sequence: CDR1 SGHTA, CDR2 FQGNSA. The rearrangement uses TRBV7-2 and TRBJ2-5; weak D call: TRBD1 (7 bases). This clonotype was sampled from a human donor with narcolepsy. Sequencing input: CD45RA- memory CD4+ T cells from PBMCs. The CDR3 region has the DNA TGTGCCAGCAGCCGAGCGCAGGGGGGAATCGAGACCCAGTACTTC. Translating it yields CASSRAQGGIETQYF. The variable domain in full, completed from reference TRBV7-2 and TRBJ2-5, reads GAGVSQSPSNKVTEKGKDVELRCDPISGHTALYWYRQSLGQGLEFLIYFQGNSAPDKSGLPSDRFSAERTGGSVSTLTIQRTQQEDSAVYLCASSRAQGGIETQYFGPGTRLLVL.